A selection of T cell receptor beta chains follows, all from one sample in a study of blood T cell repertoires in COVID-19. The repertoire was sequenced with immunoSEQ multiplex PCR; TCRdb's copy has only in-frame clones and lacks some. In the table there are about 190,000 clones, about 86% of which are singletons. Sequencing was done on a sample of peripheral blood. These receptor sequences come from a man aged 25 to 45 with active or convalescent COVID-19. Each CDR3 is given with its conserved first and last residue. D genes are given only for firm matches. Clone size is stated in some rows and not others, as once, few, many or a class when expanded.

TRBD1,TRBJ1-4,TRBV4-3,.,TGCGCCAGCAGCCAAGGACAGGGGGAGTATGAAAAACTGTTTTTT,CASSQGQGEYEKLFF
TRBD1,TRBJ1-4,TRBV6-5,.,TGTGCCACCTCAAAGGGACAGGGAGGTGAAAAACTGTTTTTT,CATSKGQGGEKLFF
.,TRBJ1-1,TRBV30,.,TGTGCCTGGAGCCCCGGGGTGGGCGGCTCTGAAGCTTTCTTT,CAWSPGVGGSEAFF
TRBD1,TRBJ2-1,TRBV19,.,TGTGCCAGCCTGGGACAGGCCAAAAGGAGCTCCTACAATGAGCAGTTCTTC,CASLGQAKRSSYNEQFF
.,TRBJ1-2,TRBV19,.,TGTGCCAGTAGTCCAGTAGGACAGTCTCCCTATGGCTACACCTTC,CASSPVGQSPYGYTF
.,TRBJ1-3,TRBV9,.,TGTGCCAGCAGCGTAGGCAGTTACTCTGGAAACACCATATATTTT,CASSVGSYSGNTIYF
.,TRBJ2-2,TRBV7-6,.,TGTGCCAGCAGCTTAGGGCCTGGGGGCAGCGGGGAGCTGTTTTTT,CASSLGPGGSGELFF
.,TRBJ2-1,TRBV6-2/TRBV6-3,.,TGTGCCAGCAGTTACCCCCCCACTAGAGAGAGGAACAATGAGCAGTTCTTC,CASSYPPTRERNNEQFF
.,TRBJ2-6,TRBV7-8,many,TGTGCCAGCAGCTTAAGGACAGTTCTGACTTTC,CASSLRTVLTF
TRBD1,TRBJ1-1,TRBV11-1,.,TGTGCCAGCAGCCCCAAGGGGACAGGGAACACTGAAGCTTTCTTT,CASSPKGTGNTEAFF
TRBD2,TRBJ2-5,TRBV4-1,.,TGCGCCAGCAGCGGAGCGGGAAGGTACCAAGAGACCCAGTACTTC,CASSGAGRYQETQYF
.,TRBJ1-2,TRBV7-9,.,TGTGCCAGCAGCGGAGGGGGGGAAGCTAACTATGGCTACACCTTC,CASSGGGEANYGYTF
TRBD2,TRBJ2-5,TRBV4-3,once,TGCGCCAGCAGCCAAGATCTTGTATCTAGCGGGAGTGAGACCCAGTACTTC,CASSQDLVSSGSETQYF
.,TRBJ1-2,TRBV11-2,.,TGTGCCAGCAGCTTAGTCACGGGGGGGAGCAACTATGGCTACACCTTC,CASSLVTGGSNYGYTF
TRBD1,TRBJ1-5,TRBV3-1/TRBV3-2,once,TGTGCCAGCAGCCAAGGACAGGGTGATAATCAGCCCCAGCATTTT,CASSQGQGDNQPQHF
TRBD2,TRBJ2-3,TRBV7-2,.,TGTGCCAGCAGCTTAGCCGCGAGCGGGGACCCCACAGATACGCAGTATTTT,CASSLAASGDPTDTQYF
.,TRBJ2-1,TRBV30,once,TGTGCCTGGAGTCCCACACCGGGACTGTCCCCAATAGCGAATGAGCAGTTCTTC,CAWSPTPGLSPIANEQFF
.,TRBJ1-2,TRBV28,few,TGTGCCAGCAGTCCCGCTCGCGACTATGGCTACACCTTC,CASSPARDYGYTF
.,TRBJ1-5,TRBV5-8,.,TGTGCCAGCAGCTTAGGGAGGCCCCAGCATTTT,CASSLGRPQHF
.,TRBJ1-1,TRBV7-9,few,TGTGCCAGCAGCCTAAGCGTCGCCAGGAACACTGAAGCTTTCTTT,CASSLSVARNTEAFF
TRBD1,TRBJ2-1,TRBV7-3,.,TGTGCCAGCAGCGGGACGGGACAGAAACTTTACAATGAGCAGTTCTTC,CASSGTGQKLYNEQFF
TRBD1,TRBJ2-2,TRBV7-9,.,TGTGCCAGCAGCTTATCGGGGACAGGGCTTACCGGGGAGCTGTTTTTT,CASSLSGTGLTGELFF
.,TRBJ1-2,TRBV12-3/TRBV12-4,.,TGTGCCAGCACCCCGCCCTTTGGCGGCTACACCTTC,CASTPPFGGYTF
TRBD2,TRBJ2-3,TRBV29-1,.,TGCAGCGTCGCGACTAGCGGGGTCACAGATACGCAGTATTTT,CSVATSGVTDTQYF
.,TRBJ1-1,TRBV4-1,once,TGCGCCAGCAGCCAAGGCAGGGGCCAGAACACTGAAGCTTTCTTT,CASSQGRGQNTEAFF
.,TRBJ2-2,TRBV30,once,TGTGCCGGGGCGTCCCCCGGGGAGCTGTTTTTT,CAGASPGELFF
.,TRBJ1-1,TRBV11-2,.,TGTGCCAGCAGACCAGGGAACACTGAAGCTTTCTTT,CASRPGNTEAFF
.,TRBJ1-5,TRBV19,.,TGTGCCAGTAGTGGGCAGAGATTAGGCAATCAGCCCCAGCATTTT,CASSGQRLGNQPQHF
TRBD1,TRBJ1-2,TRBV6-5,.,TGTGCCAGCAGCACCGGACAGGGCTTGGGGTACACCTTC,CASSTGQGLGYTF
TRBD1,TRBJ2-7,TRBV11-3,.,TGTGCCAGCAGCGGTGGACAGGGGGCGATACTCACCTACGAGCAGTACTTC,CASSGGQGAILTYEQYF
.,TRBJ1-5,TRBV4-1,.,TGCGCCAGCAGCCAAGTAGGCAGGAGGTCCCCCAATCAGCCCCAGCATTTT,CASSQVGRRSPNQPQHF
.,TRBJ2-3,TRBV2,.,TGTGCCAGCAGCCCAGGGGATACGCAGTATTTT,CASSPGDTQYF
.,TRBJ1-2,TRBV7-9,once,TGTGCCAGCAGCTTATTCACGGAGAATGGCTACACCTTC,CASSLFTENGYTF
TRBD1,TRBJ1-6,TRBV10-3,.,TGTGCCACCGAAACAGGGGGCGCAAGTTCACCCCTCCACTTT,CATETGGASSPLHF
TRBD2,TRBJ2-1,TRBV7-9,.,TGTGCCAGCAGCTTAGTTCTAGCGGGGGGAAGTCCCGATGAGCAGTTCTTC,CASSLVLAGGSPDEQFF
.,TRBJ1-5,TRBV5-5,few,TGTGCCAGCAGCTTGGTGCGTGATCAGCCCCAGCATTTT,CASSLVRDQPQHF
TRBD2,TRBJ2-5,TRBV7-3,.,TGTGCCAGCAGCCGAAGCGGCGGGGGGGAGACCCAGTACTTC,CASSRSGGGETQYF
TRBD1,TRBJ2-1,TRBV6-1,few,TGTGCCAGCAGTGAAGAGGGACAGGGGAAGTACAATGAGCAGTTCTTC,CASSEEGQGKYNEQFF
.,TRBJ1-2,TRBV9,.,TGTGCCAGCAGCGGCCCCCCCGAGACAGCATTCTACACCTTC,CASSGPPETAFYTF
TRBD2,TRBJ2-1,TRBV6-4,.,TGTGCCAGCAGCCCCACTAGCGGGAGTTACAATGAGCAGTTCTTC,CASSPTSGSYNEQFF
.,TRBJ1-1,TRBV7-2,once,TGTGCCAGCAGCTTAAGTAGGCCGGAGGGGCCTGAAGCTTTCTTT,CASSLSRPEGPEAFF
.,TRBJ2-1,TRBV10-2,.,TGCGCCAGCAGTGAGGACTTCCAAATCCACAATGAGCAGTTCTTC,CASSEDFQIHNEQFF
TRBD1,TRBJ1-6,TRBV7-2,.,TGTGCCAGCAGCTTAATTTCAGGGACAGGGCCTAATTCACCCCTCCACTTT,CASSLISGTGPNSPLHF
TRBD2,TRBJ2-3,TRBV19,.,TGTGCCAGTAGCCCACAGCGGGAGTGGTGGGGTACAGATACGCAGTATTTT,CASSPQREWWGTDTQYF
.,TRBJ2-3,TRBV11-2,.,TGTGCCAGCAGCTTAGTGCAGGGCCCAGATACGCAGTATTTT,CASSLVQGPDTQYF
TRBD2,TRBJ2-3,TRBV19,.,TGTGCCAGTAGTTCCCCGACTAGCGGGGGGGTAACAGATACGCAGTATTTT,CASSSPTSGGVTDTQYF
.,TRBJ2-5,TRBV19,.,TGTGCCAGTAGTCGCAGGGACCAAGAGACCCAGTACTTC,CASSRRDQETQYF
.,TRBJ1-1,TRBV7-6,.,TGTGCCAGCAGTCGAGGACAGCCTTACACTGAAGCTTTCTTT,CASSRGQPYTEAFF
TRBD1,TRBJ1-2,TRBV10-3,.,TGTGCCATCAAGGGGGCTGTGGGCTACACCTTC,CAIKGAVGYTF
TRBD1,TRBJ1-1,TRBV3-1/TRBV3-2,.,TGTGCCAGCAGCTCGCAACAGGGGGTGGCTGAAGCTTTCTTT,CASSSQQGVAEAFF